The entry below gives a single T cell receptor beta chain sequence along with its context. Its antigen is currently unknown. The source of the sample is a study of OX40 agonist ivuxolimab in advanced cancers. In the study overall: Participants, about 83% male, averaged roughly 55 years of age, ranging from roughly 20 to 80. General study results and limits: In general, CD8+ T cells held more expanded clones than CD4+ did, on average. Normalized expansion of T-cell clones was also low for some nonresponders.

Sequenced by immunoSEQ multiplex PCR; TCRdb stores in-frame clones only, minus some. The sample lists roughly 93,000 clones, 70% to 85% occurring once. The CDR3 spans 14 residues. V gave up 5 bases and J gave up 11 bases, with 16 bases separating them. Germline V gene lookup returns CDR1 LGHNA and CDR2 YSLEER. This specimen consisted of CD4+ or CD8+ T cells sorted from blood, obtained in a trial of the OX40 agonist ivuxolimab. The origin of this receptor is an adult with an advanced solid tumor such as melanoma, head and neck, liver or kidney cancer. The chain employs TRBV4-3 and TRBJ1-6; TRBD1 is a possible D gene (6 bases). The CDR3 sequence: CASSFNREATPLHF. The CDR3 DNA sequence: TGCGCCAGCAGCTTTAACAGGGAGGCGACACCCCTCCACTTT.